The 31 T cell receptor beta chains presented below share a single source sample, sequenced in a study of T-cell reconstitution after alpha-beta-depleted transplantation in children. Using unique molecular identifiers, the investigators prepared the TCRbeta library. TCRdb analysed the PCR reads with MiXCR anew, one entry per CDR3 protein. The sample has about a million distinct CDR3 sequences, roughly 29% seen once. Sequences were derived from PBMCs, mostly from graft donor cells, sampled 360 days after TCRalphabeta/CD19-depleted stem cell transplant. The source is a boy under two years old who had a stem cell transplant for SCID, so the T cells may come from the graft donor.

This rearrangement joins TRBV7-3 to TRBJ2-6; no firm D call. The CDR3 spans 19 residues. Germline CDR1 SGHTA, CDR2 FQGTGA. V was clipped by 1 base and J by 1 base, with 17 bases between them. CDR3 sequence reads: CASSLNFNSRLSGANVLTF. CDR3 DNA sequence: TGTGCCAGCAGCTTAAACTTTAACAGCCGCCTTTCTGGGGCCAACGTCCTGACTTTC.

This clonotype was observed a handful of times. V is TRBV9 and J is TRBJ2-5, with 9 nucleotides matching TRBD2. This CDR3 region has 16 residues. J gave up 4 bases and V 3 bases, and 10 bases lay outside the gene matches. From germline, CDR1 is SGDLS and CDR2 YYNGEE. CDR3 amino acids: CASSAAIPSGVETQYF. The CDR3 nucleotides read TGTGCCAGCAGCGCAGCCATCCCTAGCGGGGTAGAGACCCAGTACTTC.

The rearrangement joins TRBV27 to TRBJ2-1; D possibly matches TRBD1 or TRBD2 (5 bases each). The germline CDR1 and CDR2 sequences are MNHEY and SMNVEV (reference sequence). V was trimmed by 7 bases and J by 6 bases, leaving 13 bases between them. This CDR3 contains 13 residues. The CDR3 nucleotides read TGTGCCAGCATTCCAAAGGGACGCAATGAGCAGTTCTTC. It specifies CASIPKGRNEQFF.

J is TRBJ2-3 and V is TRBV4-3; D gene ambiguous. The V end lost 1 base, the J end lost 4 bases, and 12 bases lay between the germline ends. Germline CDR1 reads LGHNA; CDR2 reads YSLEER. The CDR3 runs to 15 residues. The CDR3 reads CASSQVFPHADTQYF. The CDR3 nucleotides are TGCGCCAGCAGCCAAGTCTTCCCCCACGCAGATACGCAGTATTTT.

The V gene is TRBV29-1, the J gene TRBJ2-7, with 9 bases lining up with TRBD1. The CDR3 is 15 residues long. Germline V CDR1 and CDR2: SQVTM, ANQGSEA. J gave up 2 bases and V 7 bases, and 12 bases lay outside the gene matches. The chain's CDR3 is CSAQARDRDTYEQYF. The CDR3 DNA sequence: TGCAGCGCGCAAGCCCGGGACAGGGACACCTACGAGCAGTACTTC.

V and J are TRBV15 and TRBJ2-3; D is perhaps TRBD1 or TRBD2 (5 bases each). The CDR3 spans 15 residues. Germline-derived CDR1 and CDR2 are LNHNV and YYDKDF (reference sequence). V lost 5 bases and J 0 bases, leaving 12 bases between the germline ends. The CDR3 region has the DNA TGTGCCACCAGCTGGCCCGGGGCTAGCACAGATACGCAGTATTTT. The encoded protein is CATSWPGASTDTQYF.

This chain uses TRBV5-1 with TRBJ2-5; 7 bases match TRBD1. With 3 bases clipped from V and 4 bases from J, the junction kept 3 bases outside the gene matches. From germline, CDR1 is SGHRS and CDR2 YFSETQ. The CDR3 extends over 13 amino acids. The CDR3 reads CASSSGDRETQYF. The DNA of the CDR3 is TGCGCCAGCAGCTCAGGGGACAGAGAGACCCAGTACTTC.

The CDR3 spells CASSSRLHSTDTQYF. The CDR3 nucleotides read TGTGCCAGCAGCTCACGCTTACACTCCACAGATACGCAGTATTTT. This rearrangement joins TRBV7-2 to TRBJ2-3; D remains unclear. Trimming stripped 4 bases from V and 2 bases from J, with 13 bases between. The germline V gene encodes CDR1 SGHTA and CDR2 FQGNSA. This CDR3 has 15 residues.

The J gene is TRBJ1-4, the V gene TRBV11-2; D perhaps matches TRBD1 (5 bases). CDR3 length equals 16 residues. The germline V gene encodes CDR1 SGHAT and CDR2 FQNNGV. Trimming shortened V by 5 bases and J by 17 bases, and 30 bases separated the two germline ends. CDR3 loop: CASSIKFGQGQVELFF. DNA of the CDR3: TGTGCCAGCAGCATCAAGTTTGGGCAGGGCCAGGTGGAATTATTTTTT.

This clonotype has just a few counts. The chain carries TRBV3-1 and TRBJ2-2; D is uncertain. V lost 0 bases and J 1 base, leaving 9 bases between the germline ends. The CDR3 covers 16 residues. Germline lookup yields CDR1 LGHDT and CDR2 YNNKEL (reference sequence). CDR3 sequence reads: CASSQEGSLNTGELFF. The CDR3 coding sequence is TGTGCCAGCAGCCAAGAAGGTAGCCTGAACACCGGGGAGCTGTTTTTT. Full variable domain (remainder filled in from reference TRBV3-1 and TRBJ2-2): DTAVSQTPKYLVTQMGNDKSIKCEQNLGHDTMYWYKQDSKKFLKIMFSYNNKELIINETVPNRFSPKSPDKAHLNLHINSLELGDSAVYFCASSQEGSLNTGELFFGEGSRLTVL.

The gene calls are TRBV4-1 and TRBJ2-7; D uncertain. The CDR3 is 13 amino acids. Germline CDR1 reads MGHRA; CDR2 reads YSYEKL. The V gene lost 0 bases and the J gene lost 9 bases, with 12 bases spanning the gap. The CDR3: CASSQENGVGQYF. The CDR3 DNA sequence: TGCGCCAGCAGCCAAGAGAACGGAGTCGGGCAGTACTTC.

This clonotype was observed a handful of times. V usage is TRBV20-1 and J usage is TRBJ2-7, with a weak D call TRBD2 (6 bases). This CDR3 spans 13 amino acids. V was cut by 5 bases and J by 2 bases, with 13 bases left in between. Germline V gene data show CDR1 as DFQATT and CDR2 as SNEGSKA (reference sequence). For the CDR3, the DNA is TGCAGTGCTTCGAAACAGCGGGCCTACGAGCAGTACTTC. Protein: CSASKQRAYEQYF.

The chain has TRBV7-9 and TRBJ2-3; D remains ambiguous. The germline CDR1 and CDR2 sequences are SEHNR and FQNEAQ (reference sequence). The CDR3 spans 15 residues. Trimming removed 5 bases at V and 2 bases at J, with 14 bases between. The CDR3 reads CASSRGRISTDTQYF. CDR3 nucleotides: TGTGCCAGCAGCCGCGGAAGGATTTCCACAGATACGCAGTATTTT.

In this sample, this clonotype turned up a few times. The DNA of the CDR3 is TGTGCCAGCAGCCCAAGGGAGCGGGCTGGCACCGGGGAGCTGTTTTTT. It translates to CASSPRERAGTGELFF. The genes are TRBV11-1 and TRBJ2-2; a weak D match, TRBD2 (6 bases). V lost 5 bases to trimming and J lost 4 bases, with 17 bases between them. The germline CDR1 and CDR2 sequences are SGHAT and FQDESV (reference sequence). The CDR3 is 16 residues long.

This clonotype was seen a handful of times. This chain joins TRBV20-1 and TRBJ2-5, with TRBD1 as a possible D gene (6 bases). The germline V gene encodes CDR1 DFQATT and CDR2 SNEGSKA (reference sequence). The CDR3 is made up of 14 amino acids. Between the trimmed V and J ends, which lost 3 bases and 3 bases, there was a span of 14 bases. CDR3 protein: CSASWRQAEETQYF. In DNA, the CDR3 is TGCAGTGCTAGCTGGAGACAGGCCGAAGAGACCCAGTACTTC.

The chain is built from TRBV5-5 and TRBJ2-1, with 7 bases aligning to TRBD2. V trimming: 4 bases; J trimming: 9 bases; junction bases outside the gene matches: 10. Germline-derived CDR1 and CDR2 are SGHKS and YYEKEE (reference sequence). CDR3 length equals 14 residues. CDR3 region: CASSRQRGWGEQFF. For the CDR3, the DNA is TGTGCCAGCAGCCGACAGCGGGGTTGGGGTGAGCAGTTCTTC.

This clonotype turned up a few times. This chain connects TRBV4-3 to TRBJ2-3; D is uncertain. CDR3 length: 13 amino acids. Deletions cut 1 base from V and 3 bases from J, with 5 bases between. Germline values: CDR1 LGHNA, CDR2 YSLEER. The CDR3 DNA is TGCGCCAGCAGCCAAGTAACTACAGATACGCAGTATTTT. Translating it yields CASSQVTTDTQYF.

This clonotype has just a few counts. The chain combines TRBV7-2 with TRBJ2-1; tentative D call: TRBD1 (6 bases). Between the trimmed V and J ends, which lost 0 bases and 0 bases, there was a span of 9 bases. Germline CDR1 reads SGHTA; CDR2 reads FQGNSA. The CDR3 loop spans 16 amino acids. The CDR3 sequence: CASSLAADSSYNEQFF. CDR3 nucleotides: TGTGCCAGCAGCTTAGCGGCGGACAGCTCCTACAATGAGCAGTTCTTC.

V is TRBV4-1 and J is TRBJ2-7, with D possibly being TRBD1 or TRBD2 (6 bases each). Trimming removed 0 bases from V and 0 bases from J, with 15 bases in between. CDR1 and CDR2 (germline): MGHRA, YSYEKL. The CDR3 runs to 17 residues. CDR3 sequence (DNA): TGCGCCAGCAGCCAAGAGTGGACGGGGGCCCGCTCCTACGAGCAGTACTTC. Translating it yields CASSQEWTGARSYEQYF.

This clonotype was seen only a few times. The chain employs TRBV5-1 and TRBJ2-5; a possible D gene is TRBD2 (6 bases). Trimming left V 4 bases short and J 4 bases short, with 20 bases between. The CDR3 has 16 residues. Germline V lookup: CDR1 SGHRS, CDR2 YFSETQ. This CDR3 is CASSGDAGRPAETQYF. The CDR3 coding sequence is TGCGCCAGCAGCGGTGATGCGGGAAGACCCGCAGAGACCCAGTACTTC. The full variable domain, completed using reference TRBV5-1 and TRBJ2-5, is KAGVTQTPRYLIKTRGQQVTLSCSPISGHRSVSWYQQTPGQGLQFLFEYFSETQRNKGNFPGRFSGRQFSNSRSEMNVSTLELGDSALYLCASSGDAGRPAETQYFGPGTRLLVL.

V gene TRBV15 combines with J gene TRBJ1-2; TRBD1 agrees at 8 bases. The CDR3 extends over 15 amino acids. The trim removed 0 bases at V and 6 bases at J, leaving 6 bases unmatched. Germline V gene sequence: CDR1 LNHNV, CDR2 YYDKDF (reference sequence). The CDR3 region is CATSRDPRGLDGYTF. The CDR3 DNA reads as TGTGCCACCAGCAGAGATCCCAGGGGGCTGGATGGCTACACCTTC.

The chain joins TRBV12-3 or TRBV12-4 to TRBJ2-3, with a possible D match to TRBD1 (6 bases). Trimming left V 4 bases short and J 8 bases short, with 16 bases between. The CDR3 is 14 residues long. The CDR3 region is CASSSQGPMPTQYF. The CDR3 DNA is TGTGCCAGCAGTTCACAGGGCCCAATGCCTACGCAGTATTTT.

In this sample, this clonotype turned up a few times. This sequence joins TRBV7-9 and TRBJ2-3; D may be TRBD1 (6 bases). CDR1 is SEHNR and CDR2 is FQNEAQ in the germline V gene (reference sequence). Trimming took 4 bases from V and 5 from J, leaving 10 bases between them. The CDR3 spans 13 residues. Here the CDR3 DNA reads TGTGCCAGCAGCTCCACAGGGATAGATACGCAGTATTTT. It is translated as CASSSTGIDTQYF.

The table lists this clonotype with a few counts. The genes are TRBV5-1 and TRBJ2-7; D is perhaps TRBD1 or TRBD2 (7 bases each). The CDR3 loop spans 16 amino acids. Trimming cost V 0 bases and J 2 bases, with 15 bases left between them. Per the germline V gene, CDR1 is SGHRS and CDR2 is YFSETQ. In nucleotides, the CDR3 is TGCGCCAGCAGCTTGGTGGGGGGGACAGCGACCTACGAGCAGTACTTC. Its translation: CASSLVGGTATYEQYF.

This clonotype showed up just a few times. The chain links TRBV10-3 to TRBJ2-1, with no clear D. The length of the CDR3 is 15 residues. Trimming cost V 0 bases and J 5 bases, with 11 bases left between them. Germline-derived CDR1 and CDR2 are ENHRY and SYGVKD. CDR3 in DNA: TGTGCCATCAGTGAGTCCGTAATTACGGACAATGAGCAGTTCTTC. Its protein product is CAISESVITDNEQFF.

The J gene is TRBJ1-6, the V gene TRBV5-1; D remains unclear. This CDR3 region has 15 residues. CDR1 and CDR2 from the germline V gene are SGHRS and YFSETQ. Between the trimmed V and J ends, which lost 6 bases and 5 bases, there was a span of 15 bases. The CDR3 DNA sequence: TGCGCCAGCAAGCCCGTGATCTCAGATAATTCACCCCTCCACTTT. It specifies CASKPVISDNSPLHF.

The chain couples TRBV3-1 to TRBJ2-7; 7 positions agree with TRBD1. The CDR3 extends over 13 amino acids. The germline CDR1 and CDR2 sequences are LGHDT and YNNKEL (reference sequence). V shed 3 bases and J 7 bases; nucleotides not matched to a gene: 6. CDR3 loop: CASSHDRVREQYF. In DNA form, the CDR3 reads TGTGCCAGCAGCCATGACAGGGTGAGGGAGCAGTACTTC.

A few counts support this clonotype. The chain combines TRBV7-8 with TRBJ2-5; TRBD1 matches at 7 bases. The CDR3 contains 15 residues. The V segment lost 6 bases and the J segment 3 bases; nucleotides outside the gene matches: 10. The germline gives CDR1 SGHVS, CDR2 FQNEAQ. The CDR3 reads CASSLPGQLKETQYF. The DNA for the CDR3 is TGTGCCAGCAGTCTTCCGGGACAGTTAAAAGAGACCCAGTACTTC. Drawing the rest from reference TRBV7-8 and TRBJ2-5, the complete variable domain is GAGVSQSPRYKVAKRGQDVALRCDPISGHVSLFWYQQALGQGPEFLTYFQNEAQLDKSGLPSDRFFAERPEGSVSTLKIQRTQQEDSAVYLCASSLPGQLKETQYFGPGTRLLVL.

The chain combines TRBV7-9 with TRBJ1-4; the D is unclear. The CDR3 is 15 amino acids. CDR1 and CDR2 from the germline V gene are SEHNR and FQNEAQ (reference sequence). The V and J ends lost 1 base and 0 bases respectively, with 6 bases between them. The CDR3 DNA sequence: TGTGCCAGCAGCTTAGTCCAGACAACTAATGAAAAACTGTTTTTT. Protein product: CASSLVQTTNEKLFF.

This clonotype occurred a few times. This rearrangement joins TRBV12-3 or TRBV12-4 to TRBJ2-1; D gene uncertain. The V gene lost 6 bases and the J gene lost 5 bases, with 17 bases spanning the gap. This CDR3 region has 15 residues. The CDR3 DNA is TGTGCCAGCAGCCCAAGGTCCCCTCTTAACAATGAGCAGTTCTTC. This translates into CASSPRSPLNNEQFF.

The table lists this clonotype with a few counts. The chain links TRBV28 to TRBJ2-7; D not certain. CDR1 and CDR2 (germline): MDHEN, SYDVKM. There are 14 residues in the CDR3. Trimming took off 5 bases at V and 3 bases at J, with 14 bases between the two ends. CDR3 loop: CASSPLGRHYEQYF. The CDR3 DNA reads as TGTGCCAGCAGTCCTCTCGGACGGCACTACGAGCAGTACTTC. Full variable domain (missing parts from reference TRBV28 and TRBJ2-7): DVKVTQSSRYLVKRTGEKVFLECVQDMDHENMFWYRQDPGLGLRLIYFSYDVKMKEKGDIPEGYSVSREKKERFSLILESASTNQTSMYLCASSPLGRHYEQYFGPGTRLTVT.